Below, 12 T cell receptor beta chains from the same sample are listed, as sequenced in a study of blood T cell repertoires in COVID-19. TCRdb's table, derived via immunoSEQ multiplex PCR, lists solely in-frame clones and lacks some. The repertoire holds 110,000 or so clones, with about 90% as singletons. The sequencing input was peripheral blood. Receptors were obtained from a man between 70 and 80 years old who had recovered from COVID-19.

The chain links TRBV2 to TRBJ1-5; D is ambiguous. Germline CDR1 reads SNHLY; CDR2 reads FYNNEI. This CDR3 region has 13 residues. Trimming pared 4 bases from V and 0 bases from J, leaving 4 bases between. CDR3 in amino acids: CASSADSNQPQHF. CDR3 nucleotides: TGTGCCAGCAGTGCAGATAGCAATCAGCCCCAGCATTTT.

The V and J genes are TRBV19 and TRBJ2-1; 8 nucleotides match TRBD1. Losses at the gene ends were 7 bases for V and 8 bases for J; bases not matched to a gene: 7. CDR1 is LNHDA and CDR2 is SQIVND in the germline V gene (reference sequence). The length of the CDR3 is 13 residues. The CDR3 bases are TGTGCCAGTACTTTGACAGGGGATGATGAGCAGTTCTTC. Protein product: CASTLTGDDEQFF.

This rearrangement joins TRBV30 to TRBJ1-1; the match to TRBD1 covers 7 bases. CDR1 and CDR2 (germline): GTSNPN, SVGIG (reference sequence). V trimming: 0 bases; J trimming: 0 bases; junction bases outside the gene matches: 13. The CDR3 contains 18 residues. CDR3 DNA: TGTGCCTGGAGTGTACTAGGCGGCGGAGGACAGGTGAACACTGAAGCTTTCTTT. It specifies CAWSVLGGGGQVNTEAFF.

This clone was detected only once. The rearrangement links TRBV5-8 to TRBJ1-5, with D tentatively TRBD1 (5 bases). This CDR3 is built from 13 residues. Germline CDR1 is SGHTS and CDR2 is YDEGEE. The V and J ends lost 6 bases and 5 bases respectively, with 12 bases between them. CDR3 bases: TGTGCCAGCAACACCGACAGTTATCAGCCCCAGCATTTT. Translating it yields CASNTDSYQPQHF.

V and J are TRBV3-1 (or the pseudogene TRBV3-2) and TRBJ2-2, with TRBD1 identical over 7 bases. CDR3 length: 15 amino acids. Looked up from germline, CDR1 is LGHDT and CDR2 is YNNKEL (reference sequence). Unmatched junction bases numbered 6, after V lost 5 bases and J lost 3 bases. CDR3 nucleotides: TGTGCCAGCAGCTTCCGGGACAGATACACCGGGGAGCTGTTTTTT. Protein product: CASSFRDRYTGELFF.

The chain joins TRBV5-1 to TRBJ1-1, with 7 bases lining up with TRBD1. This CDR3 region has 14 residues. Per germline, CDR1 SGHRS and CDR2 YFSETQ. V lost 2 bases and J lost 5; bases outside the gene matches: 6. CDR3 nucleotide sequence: TGCGCCAGCAGCTTAAAGGGGGCGGATACTGAAGCTTTCTTT. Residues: CASSLKGADTEAFF.

CDR3 bases: TGTGCCAGCAGTTACAGGGGGAACACTGAAGCTTTCTTT. Encoded protein: CASSYRGNTEAFF. The V and J genes are TRBV6-5 and TRBJ1-1; perhaps TRBD1 as D (5 bases). Trimming removed 2 bases at V and 1 base at J, with 5 bases between. CDR1 is MNHEY, CDR2 SVGAGI, per germline. CDR3 size: 13 residues.

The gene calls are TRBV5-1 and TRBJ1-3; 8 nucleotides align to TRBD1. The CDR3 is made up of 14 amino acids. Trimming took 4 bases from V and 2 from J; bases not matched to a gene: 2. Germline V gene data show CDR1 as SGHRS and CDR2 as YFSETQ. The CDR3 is CASSLQGAGNTIYF. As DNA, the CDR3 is TGCGCCAGCAGCCTACAGGGGGCTGGAAACACCATATATTTT. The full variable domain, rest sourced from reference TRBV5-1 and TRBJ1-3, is KAGVTQTPRYLIKTRGQQVTLSCSPISGHRSVSWYQQTPGQGLQFLFEYFSETQRNKGNFPGRFSGRQFSNSRSEMNVSTLELGDSALYLCASSLQGAGNTIYFGEGSWLTVV.

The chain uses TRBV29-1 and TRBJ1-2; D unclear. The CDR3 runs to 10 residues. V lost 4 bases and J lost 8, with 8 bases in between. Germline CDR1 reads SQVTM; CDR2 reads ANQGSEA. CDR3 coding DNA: TGCAGCGTTGGGGAGCCCGGCTACACCTTC. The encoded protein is CSVGEPGYTF.

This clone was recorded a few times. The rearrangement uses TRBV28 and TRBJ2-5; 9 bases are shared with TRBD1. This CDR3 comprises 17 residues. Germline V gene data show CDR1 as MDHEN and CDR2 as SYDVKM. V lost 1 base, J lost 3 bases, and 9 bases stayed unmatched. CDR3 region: CASSLFMGTGQEETQYF. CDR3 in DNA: TGTGCCAGCAGTTTATTTATGGGGACAGGGCAGGAAGAGACCCAGTACTTC.

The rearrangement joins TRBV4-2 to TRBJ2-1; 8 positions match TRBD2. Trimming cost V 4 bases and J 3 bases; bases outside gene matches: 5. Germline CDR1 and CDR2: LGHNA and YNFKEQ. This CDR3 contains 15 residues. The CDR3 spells CASSPPGLVYNEQFF. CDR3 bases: TGTGCCAGCAGCCCACCGGGACTAGTCTACAATGAGCAGTTCTTC.

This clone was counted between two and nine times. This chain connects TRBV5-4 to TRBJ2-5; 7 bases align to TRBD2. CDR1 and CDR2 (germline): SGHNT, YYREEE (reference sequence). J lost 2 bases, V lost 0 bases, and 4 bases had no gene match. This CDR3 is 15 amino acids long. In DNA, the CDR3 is TGTGCCAGCAGCTTGGACGGGGGAGGGCAAGAGACCCAGTACTTC. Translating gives CASSLDGGGQETQYF.